Listed below are T cell receptor beta chains from one sample, sequenced in a study of CD8+CD57+ T cells in acquired aplastic anemia. TCRdb reprocessed the reads with MiXCR, giving one entry per CDR3 protein. The sample consists of 190,000 or so distinct CDR3 sequences, roughly 50% of them appearing once. The sample taken for sequencing was sorted CD4+, CD8+, or CD8+CD57+ T cells (not recorded which) from PBMCs. These receptors all stem from a human donor with aplastic anemia. Both conserved end residues are trimmed from each CDR3.

V,J,length,CDR3
TRBV5-1,TRBJ2-3,15,ASSLAVAGDSTDTQY
TRBV11-2,TRBJ2-7,15,ASSRGSSGSSSYEQY
TRBV6-4,TRBJ2-5,9,AGRLEETQY
TRBV28,.,12,AGKYPGLGNEQF
TRBV14,TRBJ1-2,13,ASSPGQGGSYGYT
TRBV19,TRBJ1-6,11,ASSIGYNSPLH
TRBV12-3/TRBV12-4,TRBJ2-6,15,ASSPGRTDPRANVLT
TRBV7-8,TRBJ2-5,17,ASSVRTSGDGGERGTQY
TRBV5-6,TRBJ1-2,13,ASSFTGQGGYGYT
TRBV19,TRBJ1-5,13,ASSIASGLGQPQH
TRBV7-9,TRBJ1-2,13,ASSSGAGGFQGVT